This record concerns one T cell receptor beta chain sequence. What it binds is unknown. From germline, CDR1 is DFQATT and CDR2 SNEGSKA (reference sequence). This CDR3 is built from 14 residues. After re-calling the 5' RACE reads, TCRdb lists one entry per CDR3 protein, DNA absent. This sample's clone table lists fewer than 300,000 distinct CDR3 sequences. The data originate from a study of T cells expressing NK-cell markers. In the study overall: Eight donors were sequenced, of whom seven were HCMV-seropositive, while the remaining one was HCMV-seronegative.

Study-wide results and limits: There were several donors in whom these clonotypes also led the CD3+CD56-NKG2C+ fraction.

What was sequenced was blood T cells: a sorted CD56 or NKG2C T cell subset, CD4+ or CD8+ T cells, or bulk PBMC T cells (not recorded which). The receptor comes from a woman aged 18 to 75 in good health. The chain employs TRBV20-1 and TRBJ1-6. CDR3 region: CSGYSAPEGSPLHF.